The rows below give T cell receptor beta chains drawn from one sample of a study of molecular identifiers for immune sequencing clone quantification. One entry per CDR3 protein, called by TCRdb with MiXCR from the PCR reads. Among about 630,000 distinct CDR3 sequences listed, less than 30% were seen once. Material for sequencing was naive CD8+ T cells from blood, with Jurkat cell RNA spiked in. Source of these receptors: a human donor in good health. Some libraries in this study had Jurkat cell RNA spiked in. The CDR3 runs from the conserved cysteine through the conserved F or W. A D gene is named only where the DNA matches it firmly. The size entry is marked missing in some rows and otherwise reads once, few, many or a size class.

TRBJ2-2 | NA | many | TRBV19 | CASSDSYTGELFF | TGTGCCAGTAGTGACAGCTACACCGGGGAGCTGTTTTTT
TRBJ2-1 | TRBD2 | few | TRBV20-1 | CSAPSLAGVYDEQFF | TGCAGTGCTCCATCCCTAGCGGGAGTTTACGATGAGCAGTTCTTC
TRBJ1-1 | TRBD1 | many | TRBV5-6 | CASSYPGGRDEAFF | TGTGCCAGCAGCTACCCAGGGGGACGGGATGAAGCTTTCTTT
TRBJ1-2 | TRBD1 | few | TRBV4-3 | CASSQDRSYGYTF | TGCGCCAGCAGCCAGGACAGGTCATATGGCTACACCTTC
TRBJ2-3 | NA | many | TRBV4-1 | CASSQALVDTQYF | TGCGCCAGCAGCCAAGCCCTCGTGGATACGCAGTATTTT
TRBJ1-4 | NA | many | TRBV4-3 | CASSPAGTRAQKLFF | TGCGCCAGCAGCCCTGCCGGGACCAGAGCTCAAAAACTGTTTTTT
TRBJ2-4 | NA | NA | TRBV6-1 | CASSEVTGINIQYF | TGTGCCAGCAGTGAAGTTACAGGTATAAACATTCAGTACTTC
TRBJ1-1 | NA | once | TRBV27 | CASSLLSSVRTEAFF | TGTGCCAGCAGTTTACTGTCTTCGGTGAGGACTGAAGCTTTCTTT
TRBJ2-1 | TRBD2 | NA | TRBV11-2 | CASSRGLASSYNEQFF | TGTGCCAGCAGCCGCGGACTAGCGAGCTCCTACAATGAGCAGTTCTTC
TRBJ2-1 | TRBD2 | NA | TRBV6-2/TRBV6-3 | CASRSLLAANEQFF | TGTGCCAGCAGGTCCTTACTAGCGGCCAATGAGCAGTTCTTC
TRBJ2-7 | NA | NA | TRBV27 | CASSPFWSSRDSYEQYF | TGTGCCAGCAGCCCCTTTTGGTCCTCGCGGGACTCCTACGAGCAGTACTTC
TRBJ2-5 | TRBD1 | many | TRBV20-1 | CSANLLTGGLYQETQYF | TGCAGTGCCAATCTTCTGACAGGGGGCCTGTACCAAGAGACCCAGTACTTC
TRBJ1-2 | NA | few | TRBV10-2 | CASTDLKGTANYGYTF | TGCGCCAGCACAGATCTGAAAGGGACCGCGAACTATGGCTACACCTTC
TRBJ1-1 | NA | many | TRBV6-5 | CATHFGNMNTEAFF | TGTGCCACCCATTTTGGGAATATGAACACTGAAGCTTTCTTT
TRBJ2-7 | NA | many | TRBV14 | CASSQDPSPSSYEQYF | TGTGCCAGCAGCCAAGATCCGAGTCCCTCCTCCTACGAGCAGTACTTC
TRBJ2-5 | NA | NA | TRBV27 | CASSPRGRERETQYF | TGTGCCAGCAGCCCGCGTGGCAGGGAAAGAGAGACCCAGTACTTC
TRBJ2-1 | NA | NA | TRBV27 | CASSLTALPYNEQFF | TGTGCCAGCAGTTTGACGGCCCTACCCTACAATGAGCAGTTCTTC
TRBJ2-1 | NA | once | TRBV30 | CAWSRLWGDEQIF | TGTGCCTGGAGTCGCCTCTGGGGAGATGAGCAGATCTTC
TRBJ2-5 | TRBD1 | NA | TRBV7-9 | CASSSTPGTEETQYF | TGTGCCAGCAGCTCAACTCCCGGGACAGAAGAGACCCAGTACTTC
TRBJ2-7 | NA | NA | TRBV2 | CASSIDVGGGEQYF | TGTGCCAGCAGCATTGACGTGGGGGGCGGGGAGCAGTACTTC
TRBJ2-5 | NA | NA | TRBV3-1 | CASSQDLYLETGTQYF | TGTGCCAGCAGCCAAGATTTGTATCTGGAAACGGGGACCCAGTACTTC
TRBJ2-3 | TRBD2 | many | TRBV28 | CASSATSRADTQYF | TGTGCCAGCAGTGCGACTAGCCGGGCAGATACGCAGTATTTT